This TCR beta chain is from a study of blood T cell repertoires in COVID-19. Study-level information: Acute and convalescent COVID-19 specimens originated in the United States, Italy and Spain.

Between the trimmed V and J ends, which lost 1 base and 10 bases, there was a span of 8 bases. This CDR3 has 13 residues. The germline V gene has CDR1 MNHNS and CDR2 SASEGT. Original processing methods: Estimation of nucleated cell counts was performed using reference gene primer amplification. Data came from immunoSEQ multiplex PCR; TCRdb stores just in-frame clones and leaves some out. The V and J calls and clone size are taken from that table; D and trimming were inferred from the DNA. The sample includes about 250,000 clones, about 86% of them seen just once. This clone was detected only once. The clonotype was recovered from a man aged 35-49 years with active or convalescent COVID-19. V gene TRBV6-1 combines with J gene TRBJ1-6, with unresolved D. The specimen was peripheral blood. This chain's CDR3 is CASSEVGGSPLHF. DNA of the CDR3: TGTGCCAGCAGTGAAGTTGGAGGCTCACCCCTCCACTTT.